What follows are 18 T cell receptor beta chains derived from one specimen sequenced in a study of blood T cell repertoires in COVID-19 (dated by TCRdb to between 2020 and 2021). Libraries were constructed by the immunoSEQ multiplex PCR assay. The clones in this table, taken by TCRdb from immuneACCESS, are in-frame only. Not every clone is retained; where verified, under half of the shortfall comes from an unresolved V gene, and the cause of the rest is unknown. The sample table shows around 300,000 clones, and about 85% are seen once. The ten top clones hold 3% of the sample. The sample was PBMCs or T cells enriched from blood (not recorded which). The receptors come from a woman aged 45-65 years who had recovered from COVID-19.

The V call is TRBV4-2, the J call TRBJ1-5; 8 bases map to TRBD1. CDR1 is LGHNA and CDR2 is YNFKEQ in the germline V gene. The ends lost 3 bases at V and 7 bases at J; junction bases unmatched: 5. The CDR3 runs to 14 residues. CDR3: CASSHGQGGQPQHF. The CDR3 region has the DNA TGTGCCAGCAGCCACGGACAGGGAGGACAGCCCCAGCATTTT.

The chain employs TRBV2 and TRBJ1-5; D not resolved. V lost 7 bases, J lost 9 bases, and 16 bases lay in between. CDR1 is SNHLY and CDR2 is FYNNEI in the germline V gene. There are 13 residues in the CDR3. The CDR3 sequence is CASTGVAWAPQHF. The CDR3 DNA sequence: TGTGCCAGCACCGGGGTTGCATGGGCGCCCCAGCATTTT.

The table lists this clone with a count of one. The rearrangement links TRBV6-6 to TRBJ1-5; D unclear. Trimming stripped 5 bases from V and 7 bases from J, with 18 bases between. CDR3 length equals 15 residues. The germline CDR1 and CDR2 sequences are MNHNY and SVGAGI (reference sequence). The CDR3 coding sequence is TGTGCCAGCAGTCCTTGGACTCAATATGGGCAGCCCCAGCATTTT. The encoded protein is CASSPWTQYGQPQHF.

CDR3 bases: TGTGCCAGCAGAGGACAGAACTACGAGCAGTACTTC. Residues: CASRGQNYEQYF. This rearrangement joins TRBV25-1 to TRBJ2-7, with D tentatively TRBD1 (6 bases). Trimming cost V 6 bases and J 3 bases, with 9 bases left between them. CDR1 is MGHDK, CDR2 SYGVNS, per germline. The CDR3 extends over 12 amino acids.

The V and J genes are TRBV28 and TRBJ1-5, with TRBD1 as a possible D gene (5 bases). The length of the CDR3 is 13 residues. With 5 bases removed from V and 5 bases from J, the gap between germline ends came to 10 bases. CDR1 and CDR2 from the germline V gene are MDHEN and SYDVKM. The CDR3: CASSPGGYQPQHF. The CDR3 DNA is TGTGCCAGCAGTCCGGGGGGATATCAGCCCCAGCATTTT.

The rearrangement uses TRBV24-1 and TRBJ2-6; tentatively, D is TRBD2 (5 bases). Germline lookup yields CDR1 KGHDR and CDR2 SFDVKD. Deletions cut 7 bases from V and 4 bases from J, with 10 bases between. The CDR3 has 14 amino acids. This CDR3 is CATSDTRGANVLTF. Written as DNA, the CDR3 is TGTGCCACCAGCGATACTAGGGGGGCCAACGTCCTGACTTTC.

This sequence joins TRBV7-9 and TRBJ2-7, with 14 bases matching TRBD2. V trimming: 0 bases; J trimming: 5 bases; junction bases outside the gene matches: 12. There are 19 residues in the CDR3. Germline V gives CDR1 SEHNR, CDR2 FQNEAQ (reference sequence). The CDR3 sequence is CASSLANFGTSGSVHEQYF. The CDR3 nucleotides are TGTGCCAGCAGCTTAGCTAATTTCGGGACTAGCGGGAGTGTGCACGAGCAGTACTTC.

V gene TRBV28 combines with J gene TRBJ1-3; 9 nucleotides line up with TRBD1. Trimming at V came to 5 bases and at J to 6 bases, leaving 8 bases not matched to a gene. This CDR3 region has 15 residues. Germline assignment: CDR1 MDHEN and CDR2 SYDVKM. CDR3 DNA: TGTGCCAGCAGTCCAATGGACAGGGGTAAAAACACCATATATTTT. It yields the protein CASSPMDRGKNTIYF.

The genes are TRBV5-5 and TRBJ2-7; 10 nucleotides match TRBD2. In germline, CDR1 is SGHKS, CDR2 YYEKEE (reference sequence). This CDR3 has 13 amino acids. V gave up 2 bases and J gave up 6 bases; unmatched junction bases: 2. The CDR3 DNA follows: TGTGCCAGCAGCTTCGGGACTAGCGTCGAGCAGTACTTC. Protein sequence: CASSFGTSVEQYF.

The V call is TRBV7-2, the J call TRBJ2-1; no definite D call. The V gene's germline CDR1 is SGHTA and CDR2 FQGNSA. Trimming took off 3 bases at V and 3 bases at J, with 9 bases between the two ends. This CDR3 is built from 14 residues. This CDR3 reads CASSFGQIYNEQFF. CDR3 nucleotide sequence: TGTGCCAGCAGCTTTGGTCAGATCTACAATGAGCAGTTCTTC.

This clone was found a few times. The CDR3 DNA is TGTGCCAGTAGTATGTCAGGGTGGGAGACCCAGTACTTC. Protein: CASSMSGWETQYF. This rearrangement joins TRBV19 to TRBJ2-5; D is possibly TRBD1 (5 bases). The CDR3 consists of 13 residues. Germline V CDR1 and CDR2: LNHDA, SQIVND (reference sequence). V gave up 3 bases and J gave up 5 bases, with 10 bases separating them.

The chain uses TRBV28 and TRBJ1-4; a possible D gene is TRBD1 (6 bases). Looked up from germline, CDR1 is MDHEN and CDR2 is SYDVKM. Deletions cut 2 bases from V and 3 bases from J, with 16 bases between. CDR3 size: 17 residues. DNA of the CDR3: TGTGCCAGCAGTTTAGGTGGGGGGGCGTCCCCTAATGAAAAACTGTTTTTT. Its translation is CASSLGGGASPNEKLFF.

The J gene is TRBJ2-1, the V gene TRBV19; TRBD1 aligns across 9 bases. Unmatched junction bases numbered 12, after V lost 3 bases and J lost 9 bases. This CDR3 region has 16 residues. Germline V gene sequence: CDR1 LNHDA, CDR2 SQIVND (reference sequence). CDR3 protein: CASSIRSQGAGTEQFF. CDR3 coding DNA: TGTGCCAGTAGTATTAGGTCACAGGGGGCAGGAACTGAGCAGTTCTTC.

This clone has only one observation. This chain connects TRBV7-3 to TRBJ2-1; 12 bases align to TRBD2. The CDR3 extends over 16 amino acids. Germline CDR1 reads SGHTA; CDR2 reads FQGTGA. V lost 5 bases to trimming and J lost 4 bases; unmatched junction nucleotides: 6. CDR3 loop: CASSNELAGGYNEQFF. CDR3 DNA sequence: TGTGCCAGCAGCAACGAACTAGCGGGAGGATACAATGAGCAGTTCTTC.

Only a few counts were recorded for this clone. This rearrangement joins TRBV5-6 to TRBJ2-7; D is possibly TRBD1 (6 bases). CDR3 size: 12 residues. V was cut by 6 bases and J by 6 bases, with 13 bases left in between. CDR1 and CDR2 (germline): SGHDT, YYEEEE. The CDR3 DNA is TGTGCCAGCAACAGGGTAGTGGGCGAGCAGTACTTC. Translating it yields CASNRVVGEQYF.

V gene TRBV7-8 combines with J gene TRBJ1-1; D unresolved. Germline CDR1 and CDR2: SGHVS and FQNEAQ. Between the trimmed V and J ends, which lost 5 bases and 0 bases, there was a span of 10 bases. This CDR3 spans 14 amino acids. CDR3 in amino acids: CASSLRRMNTEAFF. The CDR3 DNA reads TGTGCCAGCAGCCTTAGAAGAATGAACACTGAAGCTTTCTTT. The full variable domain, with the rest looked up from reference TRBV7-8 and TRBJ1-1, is GAGVSQSPRYKVAKRGQDVALRCDPISGHVSLFWYQQALGQGPEFLTYFQNEAQLDKSGLPSDRFFAERPEGSVSTLKIQRTQQEDSAVYLCASSLRRMNTEAFFGQGTRLTVV.

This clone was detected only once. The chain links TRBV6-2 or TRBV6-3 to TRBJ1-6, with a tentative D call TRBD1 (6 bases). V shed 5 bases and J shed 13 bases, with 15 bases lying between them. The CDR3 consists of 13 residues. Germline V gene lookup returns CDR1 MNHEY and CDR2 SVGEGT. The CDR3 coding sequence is TGTGCCAGCAGTCGGCAGGGGTACGACCCCCTCCACTTT. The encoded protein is CASSRQGYDPLHF.

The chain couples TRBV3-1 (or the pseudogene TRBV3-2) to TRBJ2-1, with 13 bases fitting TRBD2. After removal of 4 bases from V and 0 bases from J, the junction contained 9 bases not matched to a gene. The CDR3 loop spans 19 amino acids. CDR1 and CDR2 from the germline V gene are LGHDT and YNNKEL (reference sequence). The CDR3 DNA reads TGTGCCAGCAGCCTATCATGGACTAGCGGGAGTCTCTCCTACAATGAGCAGTTCTTC. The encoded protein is CASSLSWTSGSLSYNEQFF.